Included here is one T cell receptor (beta chain) sequence, with context. The sample originates from a study of blood T cell repertoires in COVID-19. Study as a whole: Samples representing acute and convalescent COVID-19 were sourced from the United States, Italy and Spain.

The repertoire was sequenced with immunoSEQ multiplex PCR; TCRdb's copy has only in-frame clones and lacks some. Here the sample spans around 280,000 clones, about 90% being singletons. The origin of this receptor is a woman in her thirties with COVID-19, enrolled during active disease. Sequencing was done on a sample of peripheral blood.

The CDR3 bases are TGCGCCAGCAGCTTGCCCGGGGATACGCAGTATTTT. It yields the protein CASSLPGDTQYF. The V gene is TRBV5-1, the J gene TRBJ2-3, with unresolved D. The germline V gene has CDR1 SGHRS and CDR2 YFSETQ. The CDR3 length is 12 residues. V lost 1 base and J lost 6, with 6 bases in between.